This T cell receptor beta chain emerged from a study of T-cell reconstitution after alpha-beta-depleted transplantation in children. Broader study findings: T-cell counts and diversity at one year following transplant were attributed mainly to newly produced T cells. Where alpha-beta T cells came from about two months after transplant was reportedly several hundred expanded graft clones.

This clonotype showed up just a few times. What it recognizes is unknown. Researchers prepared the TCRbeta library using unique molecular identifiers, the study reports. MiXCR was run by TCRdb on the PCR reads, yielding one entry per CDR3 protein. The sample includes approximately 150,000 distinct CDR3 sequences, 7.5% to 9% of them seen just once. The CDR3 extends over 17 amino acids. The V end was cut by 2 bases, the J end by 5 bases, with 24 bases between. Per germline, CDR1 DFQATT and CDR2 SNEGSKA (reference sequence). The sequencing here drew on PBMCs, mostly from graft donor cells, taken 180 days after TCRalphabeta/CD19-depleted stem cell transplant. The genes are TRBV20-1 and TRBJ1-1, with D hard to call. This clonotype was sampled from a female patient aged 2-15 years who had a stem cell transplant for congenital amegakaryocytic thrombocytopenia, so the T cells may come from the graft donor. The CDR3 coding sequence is TGCAGTGCTAGAACCAGGCCGCAGCGGGGAGTGAGGACTGAAGCTTTCTTT. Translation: CSARTRPQRGVRTEAFF.